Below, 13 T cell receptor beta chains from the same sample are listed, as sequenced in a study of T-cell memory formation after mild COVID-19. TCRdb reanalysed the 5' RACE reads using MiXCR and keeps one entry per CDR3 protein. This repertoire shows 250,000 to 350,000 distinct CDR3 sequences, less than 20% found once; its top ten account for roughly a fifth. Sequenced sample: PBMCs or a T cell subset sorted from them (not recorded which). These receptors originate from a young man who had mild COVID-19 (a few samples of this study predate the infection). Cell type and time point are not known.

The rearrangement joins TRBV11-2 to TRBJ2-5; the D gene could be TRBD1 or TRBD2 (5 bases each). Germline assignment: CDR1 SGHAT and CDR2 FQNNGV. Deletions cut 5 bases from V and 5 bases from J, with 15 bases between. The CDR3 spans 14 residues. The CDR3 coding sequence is TGTGCCAGCAGCGCCCGGGACGGGGTGGAGACCCAGTACTTC. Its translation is CASSARDGVETQYF.

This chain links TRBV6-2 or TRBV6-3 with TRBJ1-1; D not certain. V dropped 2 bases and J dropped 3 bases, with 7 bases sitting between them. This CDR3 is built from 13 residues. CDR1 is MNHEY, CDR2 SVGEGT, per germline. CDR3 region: CASSYTEDTEAFF. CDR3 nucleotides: TGTGCCAGCAGTTACACGGAAGACACTGAAGCTTTCTTT.

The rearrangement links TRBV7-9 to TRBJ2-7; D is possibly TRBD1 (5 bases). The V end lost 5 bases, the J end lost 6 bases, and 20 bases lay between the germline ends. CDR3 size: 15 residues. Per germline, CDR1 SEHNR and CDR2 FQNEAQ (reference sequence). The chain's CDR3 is CASSPKTVILGEQYF. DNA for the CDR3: TGTGCCAGCAGCCCGAAGACAGTCATCCTGGGCGAGCAGTACTTC.

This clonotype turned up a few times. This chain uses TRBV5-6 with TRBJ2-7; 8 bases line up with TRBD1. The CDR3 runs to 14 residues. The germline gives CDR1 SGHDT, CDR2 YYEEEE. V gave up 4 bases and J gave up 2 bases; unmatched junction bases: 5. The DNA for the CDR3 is TGTGCCAGCAGCGTAAAGGGACAGGCCTACGAGCAGTACTTC. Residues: CASSVKGQAYEQYF.

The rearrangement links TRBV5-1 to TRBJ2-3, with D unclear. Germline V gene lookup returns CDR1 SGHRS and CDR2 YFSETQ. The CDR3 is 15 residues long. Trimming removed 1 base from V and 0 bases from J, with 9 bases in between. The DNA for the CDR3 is TGCGCCAGCAGCTTGAGTGGCAGAAGCACAGATACGCAGTATTTT. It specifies CASSLSGRSTDTQYF.

The DNA of the CDR3 is TGCGCCAGCAGCTTCGCAGGGGGTGAAAAACTGTTTTTT. Protein product: CASSFAGGEKLFF. The chain employs TRBV5-1 and TRBJ1-4; TRBD1 matches at 7 bases. This CDR3 comprises 13 residues. V trimming: 2 bases; J trimming: 7 bases; junction bases outside the gene matches: 2. The germline V gene encodes CDR1 SGHRS and CDR2 YFSETQ.

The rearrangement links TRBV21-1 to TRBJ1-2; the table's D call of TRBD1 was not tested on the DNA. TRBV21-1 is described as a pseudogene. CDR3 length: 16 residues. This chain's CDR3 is CASSKGAGAITRGYTF. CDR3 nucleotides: TGTGCCAGCAGCAAAGGGGCAGGGGCTATCACCCGGGGCTACACCTTC.

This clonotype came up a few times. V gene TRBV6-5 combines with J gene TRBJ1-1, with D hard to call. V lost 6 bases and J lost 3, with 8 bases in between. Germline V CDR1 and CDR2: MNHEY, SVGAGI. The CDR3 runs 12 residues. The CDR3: CASRRRDTEAFF. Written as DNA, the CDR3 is TGTGCCAGCAGAAGGCGGGACACTGAAGCTTTCTTT.

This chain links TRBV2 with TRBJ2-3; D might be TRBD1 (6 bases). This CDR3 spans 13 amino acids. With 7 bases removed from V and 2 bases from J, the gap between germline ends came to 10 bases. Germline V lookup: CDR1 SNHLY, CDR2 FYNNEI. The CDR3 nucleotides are TGTGCCAGCACCAGGGGCTACACAGATACGCAGTATTTT. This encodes CASTRGYTDTQYF.

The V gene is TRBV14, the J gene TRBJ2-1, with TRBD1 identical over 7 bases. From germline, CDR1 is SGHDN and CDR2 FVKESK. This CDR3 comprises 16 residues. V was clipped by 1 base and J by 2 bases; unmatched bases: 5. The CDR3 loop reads CASSQGSGGTYNEQFF. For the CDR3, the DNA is TGTGCCAGCAGCCAAGGCTCAGGGGGAACCTACAATGAGCAGTTCTTC. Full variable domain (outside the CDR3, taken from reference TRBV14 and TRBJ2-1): EAGVTQFPSHSVIEKGQTVTLRCDPISGHDNLYWYRRVMGKEIKFLLHFVKESKQDESGMPNNRFLAERTGGTYSTLKVQPAELEDSGVYFCASSQGSGGTYNEQFFGPGTRLTVL.

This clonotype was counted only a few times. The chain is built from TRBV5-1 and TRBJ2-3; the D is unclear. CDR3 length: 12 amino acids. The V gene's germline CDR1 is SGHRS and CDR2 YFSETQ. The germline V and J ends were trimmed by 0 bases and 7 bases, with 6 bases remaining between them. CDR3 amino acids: CASSLDLYTQYF. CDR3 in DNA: TGCGCCAGCAGCTTGGATTTATATACGCAGTATTTT. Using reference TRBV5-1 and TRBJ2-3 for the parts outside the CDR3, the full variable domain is KAGVTQTPRYLIKTRGQQVTLSCSPISGHRSVSWYQQTPGQGLQFLFEYFSETQRNKGNFPGRFSGRQFSNSRSEMNVSTLELGDSALYLCASSLDLYTQYFGPGTRLTVL.

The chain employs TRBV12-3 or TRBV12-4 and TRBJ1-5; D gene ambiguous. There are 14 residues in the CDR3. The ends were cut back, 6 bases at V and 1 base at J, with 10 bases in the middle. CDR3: CASSWEESNQPQHF. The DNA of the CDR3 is TGTGCCAGCAGCTGGGAGGAGAGCAATCAGCCCCAGCATTTT.

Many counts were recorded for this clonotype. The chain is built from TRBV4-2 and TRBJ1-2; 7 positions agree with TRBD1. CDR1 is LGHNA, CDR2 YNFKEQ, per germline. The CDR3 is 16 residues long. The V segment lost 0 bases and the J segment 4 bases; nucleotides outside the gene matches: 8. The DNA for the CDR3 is TGTGCCAGCAGCCAAGATTTGCGGGGGGACAGCTATGGCTACACCTTC. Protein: CASSQDLRGDSYGYTF.